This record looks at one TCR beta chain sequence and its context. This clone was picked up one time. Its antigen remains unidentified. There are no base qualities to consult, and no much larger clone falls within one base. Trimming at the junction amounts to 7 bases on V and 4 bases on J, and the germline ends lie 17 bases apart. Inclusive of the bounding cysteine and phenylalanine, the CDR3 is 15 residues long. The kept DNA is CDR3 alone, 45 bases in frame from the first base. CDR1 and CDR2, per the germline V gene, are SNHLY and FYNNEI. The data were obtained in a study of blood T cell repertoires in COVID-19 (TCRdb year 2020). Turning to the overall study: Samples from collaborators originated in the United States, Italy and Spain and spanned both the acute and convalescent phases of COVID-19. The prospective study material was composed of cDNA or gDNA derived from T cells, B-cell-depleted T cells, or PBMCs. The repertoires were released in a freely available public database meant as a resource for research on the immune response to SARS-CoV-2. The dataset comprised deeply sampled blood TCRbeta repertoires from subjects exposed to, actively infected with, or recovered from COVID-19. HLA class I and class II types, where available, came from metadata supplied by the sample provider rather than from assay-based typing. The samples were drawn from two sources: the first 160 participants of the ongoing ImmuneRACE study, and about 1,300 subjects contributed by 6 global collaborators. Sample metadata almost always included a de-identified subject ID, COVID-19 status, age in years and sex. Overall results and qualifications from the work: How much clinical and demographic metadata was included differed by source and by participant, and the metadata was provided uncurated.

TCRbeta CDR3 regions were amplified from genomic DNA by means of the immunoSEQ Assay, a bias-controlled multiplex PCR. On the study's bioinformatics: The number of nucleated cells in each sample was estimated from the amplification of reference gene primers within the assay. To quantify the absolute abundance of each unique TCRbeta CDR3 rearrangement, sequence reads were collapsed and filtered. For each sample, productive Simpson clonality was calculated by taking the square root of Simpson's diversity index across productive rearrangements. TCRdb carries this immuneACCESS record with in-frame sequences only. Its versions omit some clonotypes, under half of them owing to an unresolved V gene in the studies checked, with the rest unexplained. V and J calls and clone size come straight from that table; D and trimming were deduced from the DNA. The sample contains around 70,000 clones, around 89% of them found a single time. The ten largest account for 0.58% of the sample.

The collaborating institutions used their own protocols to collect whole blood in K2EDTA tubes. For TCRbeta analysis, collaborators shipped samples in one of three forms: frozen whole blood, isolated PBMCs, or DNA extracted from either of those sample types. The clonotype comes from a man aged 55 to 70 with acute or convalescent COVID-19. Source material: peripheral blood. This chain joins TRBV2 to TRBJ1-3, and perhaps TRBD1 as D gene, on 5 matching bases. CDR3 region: CASTGEGRKGNTIYF. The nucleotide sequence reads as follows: TGTGCCAGCACGGGGGAGGGGAGAAAAGGAAACACCATATATTTT.